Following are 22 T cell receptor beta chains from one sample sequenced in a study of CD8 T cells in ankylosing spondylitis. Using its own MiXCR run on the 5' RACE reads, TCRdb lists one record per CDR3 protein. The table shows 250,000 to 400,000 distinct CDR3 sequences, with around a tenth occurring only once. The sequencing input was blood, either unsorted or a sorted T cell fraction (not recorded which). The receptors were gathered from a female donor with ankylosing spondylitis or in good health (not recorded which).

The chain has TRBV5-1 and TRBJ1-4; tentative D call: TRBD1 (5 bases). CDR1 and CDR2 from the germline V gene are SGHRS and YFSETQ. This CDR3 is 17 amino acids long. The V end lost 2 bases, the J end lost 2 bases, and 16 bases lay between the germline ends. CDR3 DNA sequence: TGCGCCAGCAGCTTTAACTCCCCAGGGTCCACTAATGAAAAACTGTTTTTT. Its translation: CASSFNSPGSTNEKLFF. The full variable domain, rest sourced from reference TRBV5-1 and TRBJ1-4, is KAGVTQTPRYLIKTRGQQVTLSCSPISGHRSVSWYQQTPGQGLQFLFEYFSETQRNKGNFPGRFSGRQFSNSRSEMNVSTLELGDSALYLCASSFNSPGSTNEKLFFGSGTQLSVL.

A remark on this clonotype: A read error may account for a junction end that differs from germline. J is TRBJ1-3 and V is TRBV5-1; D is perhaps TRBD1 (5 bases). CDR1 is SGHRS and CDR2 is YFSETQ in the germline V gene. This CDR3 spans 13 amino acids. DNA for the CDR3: TGCGCCAGCACCTTGGGACCGGGAAACACCATATATTTT. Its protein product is CASTLGPGNTIYF.

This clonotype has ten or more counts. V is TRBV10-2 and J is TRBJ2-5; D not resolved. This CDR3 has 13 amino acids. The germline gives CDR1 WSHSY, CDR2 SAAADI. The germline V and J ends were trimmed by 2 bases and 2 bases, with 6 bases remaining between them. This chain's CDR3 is CASSEHQQETQYF. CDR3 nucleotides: TGCGCCAGCAGTGAGCACCAACAAGAGACCCAGTACTTC.

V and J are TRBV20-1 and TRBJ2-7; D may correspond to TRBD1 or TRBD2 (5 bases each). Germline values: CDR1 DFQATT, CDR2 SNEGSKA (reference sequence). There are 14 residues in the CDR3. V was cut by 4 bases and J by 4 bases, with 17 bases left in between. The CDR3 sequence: CSATLLEGSYEQYF. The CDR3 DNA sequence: TGCAGTGCTACCCTCCTTGAGGGGAGTTACGAGCAGTACTTC.

Written as DNA, the CDR3 is TGTGCCAGCAGCTTAGTTGTGCCTGAGCAGTTCTTC. Protein: CASSLVVPEQFF. The rearrangement links TRBV7-2 to TRBJ2-1; D remains ambiguous. The V end was cut by 1 base, the J end by 9 bases, with 7 bases between. CDR1 and CDR2 from the germline V gene are SGHTA and FQGNSA. This CDR3 has 12 amino acids. Variable domain in full (rest from reference TRBV7-2 and TRBJ2-1): GAGVSQSPSNKVTEKGKDVELRCDPISGHTALYWYRQSLGQGLEFLIYFQGNSAPDKSGLPSDRFSAERTGGSVSTLTIQRTQQEDSAVYLCASSLVVPEQFFGPGTRLTVL.

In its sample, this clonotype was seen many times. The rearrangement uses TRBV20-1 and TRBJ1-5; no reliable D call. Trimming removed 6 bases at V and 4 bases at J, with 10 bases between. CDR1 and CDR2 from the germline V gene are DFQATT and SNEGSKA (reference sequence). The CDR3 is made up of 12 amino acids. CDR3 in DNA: TGCAGTGCCCTGGGTCCGAATCAGCCCCAGCATTTT. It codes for CSALGPNQPQHF.

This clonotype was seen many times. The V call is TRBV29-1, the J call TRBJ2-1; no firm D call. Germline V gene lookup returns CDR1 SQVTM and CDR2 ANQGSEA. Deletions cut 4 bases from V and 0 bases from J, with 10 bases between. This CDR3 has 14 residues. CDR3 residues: CSVVISSSYNEQFF. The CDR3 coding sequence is TGCAGCGTTGTAATATCTAGCTCCTACAATGAGCAGTTCTTC.

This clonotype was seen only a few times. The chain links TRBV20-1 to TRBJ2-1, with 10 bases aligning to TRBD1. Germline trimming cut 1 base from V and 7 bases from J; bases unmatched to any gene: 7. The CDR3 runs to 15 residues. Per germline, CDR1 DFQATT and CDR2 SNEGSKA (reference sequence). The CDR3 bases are TGCAGTGCTAGAGGGCCGGGACAGGGGAGGAATGAGCAGTTCTTC. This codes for CSARGPGQGRNEQFF.

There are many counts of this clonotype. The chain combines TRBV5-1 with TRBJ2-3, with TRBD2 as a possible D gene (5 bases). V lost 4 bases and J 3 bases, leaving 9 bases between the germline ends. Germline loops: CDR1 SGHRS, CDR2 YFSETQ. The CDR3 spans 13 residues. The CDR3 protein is CASSIGLTDTQYF. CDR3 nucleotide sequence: TGCGCCAGCAGCATCGGACTGACAGATACGCAGTATTTT. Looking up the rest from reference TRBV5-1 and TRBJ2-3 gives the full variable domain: KAGVTQTPRYLIKTRGQQVTLSCSPISGHRSVSWYQQTPGQGLQFLFEYFSETQRNKGNFPGRFSGRQFSNSRSEMNVSTLELGDSALYLCASSIGLTDTQYFGPGTRLTVL.

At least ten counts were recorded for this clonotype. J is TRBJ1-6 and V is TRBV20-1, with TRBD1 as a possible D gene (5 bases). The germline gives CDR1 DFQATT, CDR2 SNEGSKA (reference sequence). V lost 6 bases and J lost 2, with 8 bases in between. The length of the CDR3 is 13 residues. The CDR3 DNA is TGCAGTGCGCAGGGTGCCTATAATTCACCCCTCCACTTT. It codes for CSAQGAYNSPLHF.

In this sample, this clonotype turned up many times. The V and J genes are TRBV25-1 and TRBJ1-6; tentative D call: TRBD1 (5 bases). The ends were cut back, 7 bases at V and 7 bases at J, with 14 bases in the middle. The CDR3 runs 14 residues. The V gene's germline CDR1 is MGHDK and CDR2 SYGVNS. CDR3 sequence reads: CASNRGSLNSPLHF. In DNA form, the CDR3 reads TGTGCCAGCAATAGGGGCAGCTTAAATTCACCCCTCCACTTT.

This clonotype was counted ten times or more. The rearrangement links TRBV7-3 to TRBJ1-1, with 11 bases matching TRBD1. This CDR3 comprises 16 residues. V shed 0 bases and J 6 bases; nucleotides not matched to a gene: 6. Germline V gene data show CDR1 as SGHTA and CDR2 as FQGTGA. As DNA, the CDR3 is TGTGCCAGCAGCTTAACTGCTGCGGGACAGGGGGCTGAAGCTTTCTTT. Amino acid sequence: CASSLTAAGQGAEAFF. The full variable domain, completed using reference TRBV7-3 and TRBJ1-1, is GAGVSQTPSNKVTEKGKYVELRCDPISGHTALYWYRQSLGQGPEFLIYFQGTGAADDSGLPNDRFFAVRPEGSVSTLKIQRTERGDSAVYLCASSLTAAGQGAEAFFGQGTRLTVV.

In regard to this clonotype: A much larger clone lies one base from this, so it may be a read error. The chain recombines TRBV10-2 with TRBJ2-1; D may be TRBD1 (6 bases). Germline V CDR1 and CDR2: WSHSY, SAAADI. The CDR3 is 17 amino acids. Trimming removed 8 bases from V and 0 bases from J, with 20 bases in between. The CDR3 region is CASCSSVRTDSYNEQFF. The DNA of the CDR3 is TGCGCCAGCTGCAGTTCGGTCCGGACAGACTCCTACAATGAGCAGTTCTTC.

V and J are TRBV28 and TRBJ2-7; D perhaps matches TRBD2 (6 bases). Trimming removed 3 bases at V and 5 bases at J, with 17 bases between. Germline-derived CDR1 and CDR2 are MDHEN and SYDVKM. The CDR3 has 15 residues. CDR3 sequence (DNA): TGTGCCAGCAGTTTTCGAGGGAGGATCGGGAACGAGCAGTACTTC. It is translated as CASSFRGRIGNEQYF.

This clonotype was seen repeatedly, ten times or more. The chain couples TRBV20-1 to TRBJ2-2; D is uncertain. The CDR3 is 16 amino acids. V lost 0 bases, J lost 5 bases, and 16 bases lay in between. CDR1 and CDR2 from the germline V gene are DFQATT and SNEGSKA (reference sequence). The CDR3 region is CSARDRSPPRTGELFF. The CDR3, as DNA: TGCAGTGCTAGAGATCGGTCACCACCGAGGACCGGGGAGCTGTTTTTT.

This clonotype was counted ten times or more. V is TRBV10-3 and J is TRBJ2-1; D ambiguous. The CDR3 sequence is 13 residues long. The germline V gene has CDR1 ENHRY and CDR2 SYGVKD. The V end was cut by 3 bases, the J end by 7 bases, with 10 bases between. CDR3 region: CAISERLINEQFF. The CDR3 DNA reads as TGTGCCATCAGTGAACGTCTGATAAATGAGCAGTTCTTC.

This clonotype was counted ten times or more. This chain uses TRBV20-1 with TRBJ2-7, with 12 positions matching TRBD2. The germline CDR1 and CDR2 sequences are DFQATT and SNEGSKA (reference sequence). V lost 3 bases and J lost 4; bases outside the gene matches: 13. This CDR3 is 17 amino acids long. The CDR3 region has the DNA TGCAGTGCTAGCCCCGTGTCCAGGACTAGCGGGATGTACGAGCAGTACTTC. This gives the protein CSASPVSRTSGMYEQYF.

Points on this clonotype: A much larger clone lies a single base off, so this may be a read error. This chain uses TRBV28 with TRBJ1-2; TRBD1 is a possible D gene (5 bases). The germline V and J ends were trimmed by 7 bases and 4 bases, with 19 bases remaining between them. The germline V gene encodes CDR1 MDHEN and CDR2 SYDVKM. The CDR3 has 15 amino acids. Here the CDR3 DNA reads TGTGCCAGCACCTTTCGGGGGGGTCGGGTCTATGGCTACACCTTC. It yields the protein CASTFRGGRVYGYTF.

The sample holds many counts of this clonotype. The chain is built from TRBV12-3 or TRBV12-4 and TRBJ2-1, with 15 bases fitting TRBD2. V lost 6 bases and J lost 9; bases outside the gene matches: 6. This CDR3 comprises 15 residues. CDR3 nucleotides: TGTGCCAGCAGCTCTCGGGGACTAGCGGGAGGTGAGCAGTTCTTC. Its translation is CASSSRGLAGGEQFF.

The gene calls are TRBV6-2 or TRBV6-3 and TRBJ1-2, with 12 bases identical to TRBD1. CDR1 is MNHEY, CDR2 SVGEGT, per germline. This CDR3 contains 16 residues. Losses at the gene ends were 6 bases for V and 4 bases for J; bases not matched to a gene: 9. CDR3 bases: TGTGCCAGCAGAGAGGCCGGGACAGGGGGCACCTATGGCTACACCTTC. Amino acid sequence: CASREAGTGGTYGYTF.

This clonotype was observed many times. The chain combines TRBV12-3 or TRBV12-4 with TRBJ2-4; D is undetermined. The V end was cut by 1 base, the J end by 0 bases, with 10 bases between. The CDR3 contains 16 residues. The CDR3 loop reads CASSLVPDLAKNIQYF. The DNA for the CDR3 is TGTGCCAGCAGTTTAGTGCCAGACCTAGCCAAAAACATTCAGTACTTC.

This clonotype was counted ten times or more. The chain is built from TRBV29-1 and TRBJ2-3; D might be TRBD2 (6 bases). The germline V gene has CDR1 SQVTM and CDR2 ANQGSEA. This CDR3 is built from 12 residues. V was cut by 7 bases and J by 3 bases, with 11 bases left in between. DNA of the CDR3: TGCAGCGCGGAGGCGGGAACAGATACGCAGTATTTT. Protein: CSAEAGTDTQYF.